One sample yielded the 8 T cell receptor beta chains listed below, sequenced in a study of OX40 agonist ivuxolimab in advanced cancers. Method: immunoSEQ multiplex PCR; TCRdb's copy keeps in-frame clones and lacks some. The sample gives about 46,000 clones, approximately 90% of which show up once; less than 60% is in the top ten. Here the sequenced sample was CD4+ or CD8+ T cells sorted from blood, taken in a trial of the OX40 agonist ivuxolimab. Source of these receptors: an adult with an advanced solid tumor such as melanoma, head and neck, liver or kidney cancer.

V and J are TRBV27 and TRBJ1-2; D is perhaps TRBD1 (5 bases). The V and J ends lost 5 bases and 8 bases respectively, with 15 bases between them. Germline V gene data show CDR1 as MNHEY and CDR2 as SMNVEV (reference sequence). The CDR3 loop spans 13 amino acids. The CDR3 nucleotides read TGTGCCAGCAGTCCCCTCAGGGACCGCGGCTACACCTTC. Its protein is CASSPLRDRGYTF.

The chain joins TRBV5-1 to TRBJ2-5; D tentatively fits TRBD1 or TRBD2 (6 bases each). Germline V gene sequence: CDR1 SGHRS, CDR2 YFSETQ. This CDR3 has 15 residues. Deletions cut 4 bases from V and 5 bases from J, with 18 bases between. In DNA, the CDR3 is TGCGCCAGCAGCCTAGGACAGCTTCGGGGGGAGACCCAGTACTTC. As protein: CASSLGQLRGETQYF.

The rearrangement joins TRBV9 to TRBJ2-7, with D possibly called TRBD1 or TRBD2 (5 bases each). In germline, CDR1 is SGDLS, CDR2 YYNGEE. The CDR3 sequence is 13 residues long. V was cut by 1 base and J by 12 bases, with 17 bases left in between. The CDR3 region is CASSVTVWGPLYF. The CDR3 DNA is TGTGCCAGCAGCGTAACGGTTTGGGGACCGCTGTACTTC.

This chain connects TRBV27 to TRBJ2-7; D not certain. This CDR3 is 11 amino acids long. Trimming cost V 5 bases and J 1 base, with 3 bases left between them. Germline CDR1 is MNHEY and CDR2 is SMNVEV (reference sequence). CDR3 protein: CASSPSYEQYF. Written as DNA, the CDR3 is TGTGCCAGCAGTCCGTCCTACGAGCAGTACTTC.

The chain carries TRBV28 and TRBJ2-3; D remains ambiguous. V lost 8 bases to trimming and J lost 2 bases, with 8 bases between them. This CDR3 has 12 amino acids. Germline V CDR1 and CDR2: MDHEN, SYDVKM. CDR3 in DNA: TGTGCCAGCGACGACCCCACAGATACGCAGTATTTT. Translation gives CASDDPTDTQYF.

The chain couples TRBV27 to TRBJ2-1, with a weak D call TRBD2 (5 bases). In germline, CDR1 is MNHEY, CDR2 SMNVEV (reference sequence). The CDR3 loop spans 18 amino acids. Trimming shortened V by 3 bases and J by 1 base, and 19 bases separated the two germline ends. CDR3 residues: CASSFKDSREISYNEQFF. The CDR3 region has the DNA TGTGCCAGCAGTTTCAAGGACTCAAGGGAGATATCCTACAATGAGCAGTTCTTC.

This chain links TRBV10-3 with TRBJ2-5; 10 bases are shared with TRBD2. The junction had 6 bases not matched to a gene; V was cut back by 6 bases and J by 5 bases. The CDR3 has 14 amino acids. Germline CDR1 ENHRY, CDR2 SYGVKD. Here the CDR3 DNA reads TGTGCCATCAGAGGAGCGGGGGGGAGGGAGACCCAGTACTTC. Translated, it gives CAIRGAGGRETQYF.

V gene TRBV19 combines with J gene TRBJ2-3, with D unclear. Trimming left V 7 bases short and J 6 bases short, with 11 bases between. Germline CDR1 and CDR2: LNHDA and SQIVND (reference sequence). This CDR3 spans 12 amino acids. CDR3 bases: TGTGCCAGTACAGCAAACACGGATACGCAGTATTTT. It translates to CASTANTDTQYF.